This TCR beta chain was identified during a study of CD8 T cells in ankylosing spondylitis. In TCRdb, the 5' RACE reads were re-called with MiXCR into one record per CDR3 protein. The sample shows under 300,000 distinct CDR3 sequences, about 10% of them seen only once. The V gene's germline CDR1 is SGHDN and CDR2 FVKESK. J gave up 0 bases and V 4 bases, and 3 bases lay outside the gene matches. The CDR3 is 17 residues long. This clonotype was seen at least ten times. The sequence was obtained from a male donor with ankylosing spondylitis or in good health (not recorded which). Sequencing was carried out using blood, either unsorted or a sorted T cell fraction (not recorded which). V and J are TRBV14 and TRBJ2-1; 13 bases line up with TRBD2. The CDR3 sequence is CASSPRTSGSSYNEQFF. The DNA for the CDR3 is TGTGCCAGCAGCCCAAGGACTAGCGGGAGCTCCTACAATGAGCAGTTCTTC.